A selection of T cell receptor beta chains follows, all from one sample in a study of blood T cell repertoires in COVID-19. Generated by immunoSEQ multiplex PCR, the TCRdb table keeps only in-frame clones and is missing some. Among 95,000 to 100,000 clones, approximately 90% were seen once, and the ten largest hold 15% to 20%. What was sequenced was peripheral blood. These receptors came from a man aged 45-65 years with acute or convalescent COVID-19. CDR3s include the opening cysteine and the closing phenylalanine or tryptophan. The D gene is left open where the match is weak. For some rows the clone size is stated as once, few or many, or as a class when expanded; others skip it.

V,D,size,J,CDR3,DNA
TRBV4-2,TRBD1,.,TRBJ2-2,CASSQPLPGGDTGELFF,TGTGCCAGCAGCCAACCCCTGCCAGGGGGAGACACCGGGGAGCTGTTTTTT
TRBV5-4,TRBD1,.,TRBJ1-4,CASSLVGQGAINEKLFF,TGTGCCAGCAGCTTGGTAGGACAGGGGGCCATTAATGAAAAACTGTTTTTT
TRBV6-2/TRBV6-3,TRBD1,.,TRBJ1-1,CASSRAGTGVGTFF,TGTGCCAGCAGCCGAGCCGGGACAGGGGTAGGGACTTTCTTT
TRBV4-3,.,.,TRBJ2-7,CASSQVEGDYEQYF,TGCGCCAGCAGCCAAGTAGAAGGGGACTACGAGCAGTACTTC
TRBV13,.,.,TRBJ1-2,CASSLGRGGRVYGYTF,TGTGCCAGCAGCTTAGGCCGGGGAGGGAGGGTCTATGGCTACACCTTC
TRBV2,TRBD1,.,TRBJ1-2,CASRPGTDGYTF,TGTGCCAGCAGACCCGGGACAGATGGCTACACCTTC
TRBV7-3,TRBD1,.,TRBJ2-1,CASGGTGSTKQFF,TGTGCCAGCGGGGGGACAGGGAGTACTAAGCAGTTCTTC
TRBV7-2,TRBD2,.,TRBJ2-3,CASSSASGGTDTQYF,TGTGCCAGCAGCTCCGCTAGCGGGGGGACAGATACGCAGTATTTT
TRBV15,.,.,TRBJ2-7,CATSRDRSGVSYEQYF,TGTGCCACCAGCAGAGACCGAAGCGGAGTCTCCTACGAGCAGTACTTC
TRBV3-1/TRBV3-2,TRBD1,.,TRBJ2-1,CASSRLEGASEQFF,TGTGCCAGCAGCCGGCTAGAGGGGGCAAGTGAGCAGTTCTTC
TRBV30,.,.,TRBJ1-2,CAGPGGPNYGYTF,TGTGCTGGCCCCGGCGGGCCTAACTATGGCTACACCTTC
TRBV18,.,.,TRBJ2-7,CASSPSNPDEQYF,TGTGCCAGCTCACCAAGTAACCCGGACGAGCAGTACTTC
TRBV6-2/TRBV6-3,TRBD2,.,TRBJ2-5,CASSYGASGGETQYF,TGTGCCAGCAGTTACGGGGCTAGCGGGGGTGAGACCCAGTACTTC
TRBV7-6,TRBD1,.,TRBJ1-5,CASSQGQGGNQPQHF,TGTGCCAGCAGCCAAGGACAGGGGGGCAATCAGCCCCAGCATTTT
TRBV5-6,TRBD1,.,TRBJ1-5,CASSGTDRGNQPQHF,TGTGCCAGCAGCGGAACGGACAGGGGGAATCAGCCCCAGCATTTT
TRBV5-6,TRBD1,once,TRBJ1-1,CASSDRTGLGTEAFF,TGTGCCAGCAGCGATAGGACAGGTCTCGGGACTGAAGCTTTCTTT
TRBV12-3/TRBV12-4,TRBD2,.,TRBJ2-7,CASSLLAGIEQYF,TGTGCCAGCAGTTTACTAGCGGGAATCGAGCAGTACTTC
TRBV6-5,TRBD1,.,TRBJ1-6,CASRADRGNSPLHF,TGTGCCAGCAGAGCCGACAGGGGGAATTCACCCCTCCACTTT